What follows are 13 T cell receptor beta chains derived from one specimen sequenced in a study of CD8 T cells in ankylosing spondylitis. TCRdb itself ran the 5' RACE reads through MiXCR, one entry per CDR3 protein. The repertoire has about 800,000 distinct CDR3 sequences, 10% to 15% of them found once; the top ten carry about 0.49%. Study findings and constraints: Ankylosing spondylitis blood appeared to be characterized by a TCR beta motif of eight highly homologous variants.

No antigen is known for these receptors. Material: blood, either unsorted or a sorted T cell fraction (not recorded which). The receptors were gathered from a male donor with ankylosing spondylitis.

This clonotype was detected ten times or more. V usage is TRBV9 and J usage is TRBJ1-6; D remains unclear. Deletions cut 3 bases from V and 4 bases from J, with 17 bases between. Per the germline V gene, CDR1 is SGDLS and CDR2 is YYNGEE. The CDR3 is made up of 17 amino acids. The CDR3 sequence is CASSAREGDMYNSPLHF. Written as DNA, the CDR3 is TGTGCCAGCAGCGCCCGGGAGGGCGATATGTATAATTCACCCCTCCACTTT.

This clonotype was detected a few times. The chain joins TRBV7-9 to TRBJ1-1, with D hard to call. With 0 bases removed from V and 0 bases from J, the gap between germline ends came to 11 bases. Germline V gives CDR1 SEHNR, CDR2 FQNEAQ (reference sequence). The CDR3 runs 16 residues. The CDR3, as DNA: TGTGCCAGCAGCTTAGCAGGGTATTGGGTGAACACTGAAGCTTTCTTT. Translating gives CASSLAGYWVNTEAFF.

The rearrangement links TRBV5-1 to TRBJ2-1, with 8 bases aligning to TRBD2. The CDR3 extends over 15 amino acids. V shed 6 bases, J shed 6 bases, and the junction held 11 bases outside the gene matches. Germline V gives CDR1 SGHRS, CDR2 YFSETQ. CDR3 residues: CASTPGGGRFNEQFF. The CDR3 DNA reads TGCGCCAGCACCCCGGGGGGCGGGAGGTTCAATGAGCAGTTCTTC.

This clonotype was detected a few times. The V and J genes are TRBV5-1 and TRBJ2-4; D possibly matches TRBD1 or TRBD2 (5 bases each). The CDR3 extends over 15 amino acids. With 0 bases removed from V and 6 bases from J, the gap between germline ends came to 13 bases. The germline CDR1 and CDR2 sequences are SGHRS and YFSETQ. CDR3 protein: CASSLAQAGTNIQYF. The CDR3 bases are TGCGCCAGCAGCTTGGCCCAGGCCGGGACAAACATTCAGTACTTC.

This clonotype was seen repeatedly, ten times or more. The chain combines TRBV4-3 with TRBJ1-2; 11 bases fit TRBD1. With 4 bases clipped from V and 3 bases from J, the junction kept 4 bases outside the gene matches. Per germline, CDR1 LGHNA and CDR2 YSLEER. This CDR3 comprises 15 residues. The CDR3: CASSPRTGGDYGYTF. The CDR3 DNA follows: TGCGCCAGCAGCCCGCGGACAGGGGGCGACTATGGCTACACCTTC.

This chain links TRBV5-6 with TRBJ2-7; D is uncertain. V was trimmed by 0 bases and J by 0 bases, leaving 7 bases between them. Germline V CDR1 and CDR2: SGHDT, YYEEEE. This CDR3 region has 14 residues. For the CDR3, the DNA is TGTGCCAGCAGCTTGGCCCCGAGCTCCTACGAGCAGTACTTC. This encodes CASSLAPSSYEQYF.

This clonotype was detected a few times. The chain recombines TRBV29-1 with TRBJ1-2; 10 bases map to TRBD1. The V gene end was trimmed by 8 bases and the J gene end by 8 bases; junction bases not matched to a gene: 11. Germline V gene sequence: CDR1 SQVTM, CDR2 ANQGSEA. This CDR3 region has 13 residues. CDR3 sequence reads: CSSFSGTGEGYTF. Here the CDR3 DNA reads TGCAGCTCGTTTTCCGGGACAGGGGAGGGCTACACCTTC.

The chain links TRBV25-1 to TRBJ1-4, with TRBD1 identical over 8 bases. V trimming: 0 bases; J trimming: 10 bases; junction bases outside the gene matches: 10. CDR1 and CDR2 from the germline V gene are MGHDK and SYGVNS. The CDR3 consists of 16 residues. The CDR3 loop is CASSEYSGRGHGKLFF. The CDR3 nucleotides are TGTGCCAGCAGTGAATATTCGGGCAGGGGGCATGGAAAACTGTTTTTT.

This clonotype was picked up a small number of times. This chain joins TRBV20-1 and TRBJ2-5, with TRBD1 identical over 8 bases. V gave up 1 base and J gave up 5 bases; unmatched junction bases: 9. Germline V CDR1 and CDR2: DFQATT, SNEGSKA (reference sequence). This CDR3 is 15 amino acids long. For the CDR3, the DNA is TGCAGTGCTAGAGTACCGCCAGGGGGCATGGAGACCCAGTACTTC. Translation gives CSARVPPGGMETQYF.

The chain uses TRBV11-2 and TRBJ2-1; 11 bases align to TRBD2. The CDR3 sequence is 21 residues long. The germline V gene has CDR1 SGHAT and CDR2 FQNNGV. Trimming took 6 bases from V and 0 from J; bases not matched to a gene: 19. As DNA, the CDR3 is TGTGCCAGCAGTCGGCTTTCCTTGATGACTAGCGGGGTAAGCTCCTACAATGAGCAGTTCTTC. Protein sequence: CASSRLSLMTSGVSSYNEQFF. The full variable domain, with the rest looked up from reference TRBV11-2 and TRBJ2-1, is EAGVAQSPRYKIIEKRQSVAFWCNPISGHATLYWYQQILGQGPKLLIQFQNNGVVDDSQLPKDRFSAERLKGVDSTLKIQPAKLEDSAVYLCASSRLSLMTSGVSSYNEQFFGPGTRLTVL.

This clonotype was seen more than once but under ten times. The rearrangement links TRBV5-6 to TRBJ2-7, with D perhaps TRBD2 (5 bases). V lost 8 bases and J 6 bases, leaving 15 bases between the germline ends. The CDR3 is 12 amino acids. Germline-derived CDR1 and CDR2 are SGHDT and YYEEEE. CDR3 amino acids: CASYRGFGEQYF. The DNA for the CDR3 is TGTGCCAGTTACCGGGGATTCGGCGAGCAGTACTTC. The full variable domain, its missing parts supplied by reference TRBV5-6 and TRBJ2-7, is DAGVTQSPTHLIKTRGQQVTLRCSPKSGHDTVSWYQQALGQGPQFIFQYYEEEERQRGNFPDRFSGHQFPNYSSELNVNALLLGDSALYLCASYRGFGEQYFGPGTRLTVT.

The chain carries TRBV24-1 and TRBJ2-5, with a possible D match to TRBD2 (6 bases). The CDR3 runs 16 residues. CDR1 is KGHDR, CDR2 SFDVKD, per germline. V lost 4 bases, J lost 2 bases, and 16 bases lay in between. The CDR3 nucleotides are TGTGCCACCAGTGAGGCGGGAAGGGGCCCACAAGAGACCCAGTACTTC. Its translation is CATSEAGRGPQETQYF.

This clonotype has just a few counts. The chain carries TRBV20-1 and TRBJ1-2; TRBD1 might be the D (6 bases). The CDR3 extends over 13 amino acids. Germline V CDR1 and CDR2: DFQATT, SNEGSKA (reference sequence). Trimming left V 4 bases short and J 4 bases short, with 13 bases between. DNA for the CDR3: TGCAGTGCTACCCGACAGGACTCCTATGGCTACACCTTC. It yields the protein CSATRQDSYGYTF.